The 12 T cell receptor beta chains presented below share a single source sample, sequenced in a study of identifying expanded T cells in peripheral blood. The table came from immunoSEQ multiplex PCR; TCRdb's copy has only in-frame clones and leaves some out. The sample yields some 93,000 clones, nearly 90% seen once. The specimen sequenced was blood. All receptors derive from a person between 18 and 75 years old in good health.

This chain connects TRBV5-6 to TRBJ2-3; a weak D match, TRBD1 (6 bases). V was shortened by 5 bases and J by 2 bases, with 12 bases between the two germline ends. Germline values: CDR1 SGHDT, CDR2 YYEEEE. The CDR3 has 14 residues. The CDR3 DNA follows: TGTGCCAGCAGTTTAGGACAGCTCACAGATACGCAGTATTTT. This encodes CASSLGQLTDTQYF.

The chain links TRBV30 to TRBJ2-7; D may match TRBD1 or TRBD2 (6 bases each). The CDR3 is made up of 17 amino acids. Germline CDR1 and CDR2: GTSNPN and SVGIG (reference sequence). The V end lost 3 bases, the J end lost 4 bases, and 25 bases lay between the germline ends. For the CDR3, the DNA is TGTGCCTGGAGAGCTCCAAGATTGGAGGGGGTGCCGTACGAGCAGTACTTC. Protein product: CAWRAPRLEGVPYEQYF. Filled out from reference TRBV30 and TRBJ2-7, the complete variable domain reads SQTIHQWPATLVQPVGSPLSLECTVEGTSNPNLYWYRQAAGRGLQLLFYSVGIGQISSEVPQNLSASRPQDRQFILSSKKLLLSDSGFYLCAWRAPRLEGVPYEQYFGPGTRLTVT.

The chain is built from TRBV5-5 and TRBJ1-1; D uncertain. The CDR3 covers 17 residues. Trimming left V 0 bases short and J 3 bases short, with 18 bases between. In germline, CDR1 is SGHKS, CDR2 YYEKEE (reference sequence). CDR3 bases: TGTGCCAGCAGCTTGGCTATCCAGGCAAGTTATGACACTGAAGCTTTCTTT. Its protein is CASSLAIQASYDTEAFF.

This clone was detected a few times. This chain joins TRBV7-2 and TRBJ1-5; D is uncertain. The germline V gene encodes CDR1 SGHTA and CDR2 FQGNSA. V was trimmed by 2 bases and J by 7 bases, leaving 9 bases between them. The CDR3 has 13 amino acids. The DNA of the CDR3 is TGTGCCAGCAGCTTAAGTACGAGGCAGCCCCAGCATTTT. Its translation: CASSLSTRQPQHF.

The chain joins TRBV5-1 to TRBJ1-2; D gene uncertain. The germline V gene encodes CDR1 SGHRS and CDR2 YFSETQ. Trimming removed 4 bases from V and 8 bases from J, with 18 bases in between. The CDR3 contains 14 residues. CDR3 region: CASSLPSAAEGYTF. DNA of the CDR3: TGCGCCAGCAGCCTACCAAGTGCCGCGGAGGGCTACACCTTC.

The chain couples TRBV7-2 to TRBJ1-1, with D tentatively TRBD1 (5 bases). The V end was cut by 2 bases, the J end by 1 base, with 8 bases between. CDR1 is SGHTA and CDR2 is FQGNSA in the germline V gene. This CDR3 has 14 amino acids. The CDR3 spells CASSLRRGNTEAFF. The CDR3 nucleotides read TGTGCCAGCAGCTTACGGAGGGGGAACACTGAAGCTTTCTTT.

The chain employs TRBV27 and TRBJ2-3; no clear D. CDR1 and CDR2 (germline): MNHEY, SMNVEV (reference sequence). Trimming stripped 6 bases from V and 8 bases from J, with 15 bases between. The CDR3 has 13 amino acids. The CDR3 here is CASRLSGVGTQYF. The CDR3 DNA sequence: TGTGCCAGCAGATTGAGTGGTGTGGGTACGCAGTATTTT.

In this sample, this clone turned up a few times. CDR3 sequence: CASRGPRERYEQYF. CDR3 bases: TGCGCCAGCAGAGGACCTCGGGAGCGGTACGAGCAGTACTTC. V usage is TRBV10-1 and J usage is TRBJ2-7, with D possibly TRBD2 on 6 matching bases. Germline lookup yields CDR1 WNHNN and CDR2 SYGVQD (reference sequence). Trimming took off 6 bases at V and 4 bases at J, with 16 bases between the two ends. CDR3 length equals 14 residues.

The chain links TRBV5-6 to TRBJ2-7, with a weak D call TRBD1 (6 bases). This CDR3 is built from 15 residues. Germline V CDR1 and CDR2: SGHDT, YYEEEE. V shed 4 bases and J shed 1 base, with 15 bases lying between them. The CDR3 sequence is CASSLLGQRSYEQYF. The CDR3 nucleotides read TGTGCCAGCAGCCTACTAGGACAGCGTTCCTACGAGCAGTACTTC.

This clone was counted once. The chain is built from TRBV5-5 and TRBJ1-1; tentatively, D is TRBD1 (6 bases). The V gene's germline CDR1 is SGHKS and CDR2 YYEKEE (reference sequence). V was shortened by 4 bases and J by 2 bases, with 12 bases between the two germline ends. The length of the CDR3 is 14 residues. The CDR3 bases are TGTGCCAGCAGCAAGGGACACTTAAACACTGAAGCTTTCTTT. Translated, it gives CASSKGHLNTEAFF. The variable domain in full, with the rest retrieved from reference TRBV5-5 and TRBJ1-1, is DAGVTQSPTHLIKTRGQQVTLRCSPISGHKSVSWYQQVLGQGPQFIFQYYEKEERGRGNFPDRFSARQFPNYSSELNVNALLLGDSALYLCASSKGHLNTEAFFGQGTRLTVV.

The DNA for the CDR3 is TGTGCCAGCAGTTCTCCGGACAGCTCCTACGAGCAGTACTTC. Its protein is CASSSPDSSYEQYF. The chain recombines TRBV27 with TRBJ2-7; D perhaps matches TRBD1 (6 bases). V lost 4 bases and J 0 bases, leaving 10 bases between the germline ends. The CDR3 runs 14 residues. Germline CDR1 reads MNHEY; CDR2 reads SMNVEV (reference sequence).

The chain is built from TRBV25-1 and TRBJ1-6; D remains unclear. The V end lost 6 bases, the J end lost 0 bases, and 15 bases lay between the germline ends. Germline V gene data show CDR1 as MGHDK and CDR2 as SYGVNS. This CDR3 has 17 amino acids. The DNA of the CDR3 is TGTGCCAGCAGCCTGCAAGGAAAGAGCTCCTATAATTCACCCCTCCACTTT. It specifies CASSLQGKSSYNSPLHF.